Following are 25 T cell receptor beta chains from one sample sequenced in a study of blood T cell repertoires in COVID-19. The data were produced by immunoSEQ multiplex PCR, yet TCRdb's version contains in-frame clones alone and is incomplete. Here the sample spans under 500,000 clones, 70% to 90% being singletons. The source material was PBMCs or T cells enriched from blood (not recorded which). These receptor sequences come from a woman in her late teens or twenties with acute COVID-19.

This chain connects TRBV9 to TRBJ1-6; 10 bases are shared with TRBD1. The germline V gene encodes CDR1 SGDLS and CDR2 YYNGEE. The CDR3 consists of 15 residues. V shed 3 bases and J 8 bases; nucleotides not matched to a gene: 5. The CDR3: CASSARQGADSPLHF. As DNA, the CDR3 is TGTGCCAGCAGCGCAAGACAGGGGGCGGATTCACCCCTCCACTTT.

This clone was recorded only once. V is TRBV5-1 and J is TRBJ2-3; 8 nucleotides align to TRBD2. The CDR3 loop spans 15 amino acids. Germline-derived CDR1 and CDR2 are SGHRS and YFSETQ. The J segment lost 3 bases and the V segment lost 7 bases, leaving 10 bases of the junction unmatched. CDR3 sequence reads: CASFMGAGATDTQYF. In DNA, the CDR3 is TGCGCCAGCTTTATGGGAGCGGGGGCTACAGATACGCAGTATTTT.

This clone showed up just once. The chain employs TRBV7-6 and TRBJ1-2; D uncertain. The CDR3 length is 10 residues. Germline V gene sequence: CDR1 SGHVS, CDR2 FNYEAQ. Trimming left V 8 bases short and J 8 bases short, with 9 bases between. The CDR3 here is CASGGPGYTF. CDR3 bases: TGTGCCAGCGGAGGGCCCGGCTACACCTTC.

The chain couples TRBV20-1 to TRBJ1-1; maybe TRBD1 (5 bases). V lost 3 bases to trimming and J lost 3 bases, with 11 bases between them. Germline V gene data show CDR1 as DFQATT and CDR2 as SNEGSKA (reference sequence). The CDR3 totals 13 residues. CDR3: CSASPGRDTEAFF. DNA for the CDR3: TGCAGTGCTAGTCCAGGGAGGGACACTGAAGCTTTCTTT.

This CDR3 is CASSGYRDEKLFF. DNA of the CDR3: TGTGCCAGCAGCGGGTACAGGGACGAAAAACTGTTTTTT. The V call is TRBV9, the J call TRBJ1-4, with a tentative D call TRBD1 (6 bases). This CDR3 contains 13 residues. V lost 3 bases, J lost 8 bases, and 11 bases lay in between. The germline CDR1 and CDR2 sequences are SGDLS and YYNGEE.

This clone was counted only a few times. The V and J genes are TRBV10-3 and TRBJ2-1; no definite D call. The CDR3 is 12 residues long. The V and J ends lost 9 bases and 8 bases respectively, with 14 bases between them. CDR1 is ENHRY and CDR2 is SYGVKD in the germline V gene. CDR3 nucleotides: TGTGCCATAGGTCGGGTCTTGGATGAGCAGTTCTTC. Encoded protein: CAIGRVLDEQFF.

The CDR3 DNA follows: TGTGCCAGTAGTGAGGGGGCCTCCTACGAGCAGTACTTC. It is translated as CASSEGASYEQYF. The chain uses TRBV19 and TRBJ2-7, with TRBD1 matching 7 bases. CDR3 length equals 13 residues. CDR1 and CDR2 (germline): LNHDA, SQIVND (reference sequence). V shed 5 bases and J 0 bases; nucleotides not matched to a gene: 1. The complete variable domain, with remaining parts taken from reference TRBV19 and TRBJ2-7, reads DGGITQSPKYLFRKEGQNVTLSCEQNLNHDAMYWYRQDPGQGLRLIYYSQIVNDFQKGDIAEGYSVSREKKESFPLTVTSAQKNPTAFYLCASSEGASYEQYFGPGTRLTVT.

This chain uses TRBV6-1 with TRBJ1-6; D perhaps matches TRBD1 (5 bases). The germline CDR1 and CDR2 sequences are MNHNS and SASEGT. V was shortened by 1 base and J by 2 bases, with 12 bases between the two germline ends. This CDR3 is 17 amino acids long. The CDR3 here is CASSEVLAGTYNSPLHF. The CDR3 coding sequence is TGTGCCAGCAGTGAAGTCTTGGCAGGGACCTATAATTCACCCCTCCACTTT.

This clone was recorded once. The chain employs TRBV19 and TRBJ2-1; possible D gene TRBD1, 6 bases. Per germline, CDR1 LNHDA and CDR2 SQIVND (reference sequence). Trimming cost V 5 bases and J 4 bases, with 12 bases left between them. The CDR3 consists of 14 residues. The CDR3 is CASSLDSRYNEQFF. Written as DNA, the CDR3 is TGTGCCAGTAGTCTGGACAGTCGTTACAATGAGCAGTTCTTC.

Turning to this clone: The same CDR3 also results from other DNA sequences found in this sample. The chain combines TRBV27 with TRBJ1-5, with D perhaps matching TRBD1 (5 bases). Trimming shortened V by 2 bases and J by 2 bases, and 7 bases separated the two germline ends. The CDR3 spans 14 residues. Germline-derived CDR1 and CDR2 are MNHEY and SMNVEV (reference sequence). The CDR3 DNA follows: TGTGCCAGCAGTTTACAAGGGGGCAATCAGCCCCAGCATTTT. This codes for CASSLQGGNQPQHF.

V usage is TRBV27 and J usage is TRBJ1-4; D perhaps matches TRBD1 (5 bases). The CDR3 has 16 amino acids. The germline V and J ends were trimmed by 4 bases and 10 bases, with 22 bases remaining between them. CDR1 is MNHEY, CDR2 SMNVEV, per germline (reference sequence). The CDR3 sequence is CASSSLRQQIIGKLFF. The CDR3 bases are TGTGCCAGCAGTTCTCTTAGACAGCAGATCATCGGAAAACTGTTTTTT.

The chain uses TRBV21-1 and TRBJ2-1; TRBD2, the D gene given by the table, was not confirmed from the DNA. TRBV21-1 is assigned pseudogene status. This CDR3 has 14 residues. The CDR3 sequence is CASMSGVSYNEQFF. The CDR3 DNA sequence: TGTGCCAGCATGTCGGGGGTCTCCTACAATGAGCAGTTCTTC.

The chain carries TRBV28 and TRBJ1-1; D gene ambiguous. V was pared by 7 bases and J by 7 bases, with 10 bases between. Germline values: CDR1 MDHEN, CDR2 SYDVKM. The CDR3 is 11 residues long. The CDR3 is CASTLGVEAFF. The CDR3 DNA reads as TGTGCCAGCACTCTCGGAGTTGAAGCTTTCTTT.

The V and J genes are TRBV3-1 (or the pseudogene TRBV3-2) and TRBJ1-6; no clear D gene. Germline V gives CDR1 LGHDT, CDR2 YNNKEL (reference sequence). V dropped 0 bases and J dropped 9 bases, with 12 bases sitting between them. The CDR3 is 15 residues long. In nucleotides, the CDR3 is TGTGCCAGCAGCCAAGAGGTAGTCGCCGGTTCACCCCTCCACTTT. This codes for CASSQEVVAGSPLHF.

In this sample, this clone turned up a few times. The chain carries TRBV19 and TRBJ1-2, with 10 bases fitting TRBD1. Germline assignment: CDR1 LNHDA and CDR2 SQIVND (reference sequence). CDR3 size: 13 residues. J lost 3 bases, V lost 7 bases, and 2 bases had no gene match. The CDR3 DNA follows: TGTGCCAGTACAGGACAGGGGGACTATGGCTACACCTTC. Translated: CASTGQGDYGYTF.

The chain carries TRBV21-1 and TRBJ1-2. TRBV21-1 corresponds to a pseudogene. The CDR3 sequence is 14 residues long. The CDR3 DNA reads TGTGCCAGCAGCAAGGTGGAGGGAGATGGTGGCTACACCTTC. Protein sequence: CASSKVEGDGGYTF.

This clone was seen a single time. This chain uses TRBV27 with TRBJ1-5; D gene unclear. This CDR3 has 13 residues. V was shortened by 7 bases and J by 5 bases, with 12 bases between the two germline ends. Germline V gene sequence: CDR1 MNHEY, CDR2 SMNVEV (reference sequence). In DNA form, the CDR3 reads TGTGCCAGCATGAGGAGGCTAGATCAGCCCCAGCATTTT. It specifies CASMRRLDQPQHF.

The V and J genes are TRBV19 and TRBJ2-4, with D possibly TRBD2 on 6 matching bases. The CDR3 runs 16 residues. The V end lost 7 bases, the J end lost 0 bases, and 16 bases lay between the germline ends. Germline CDR1 is LNHDA and CDR2 is SQIVND (reference sequence). The CDR3, as DNA: TGTGCCAGTACCCCGGGACTTTCGGTAGCCAAAAACATTCAGTACTTC. This encodes CASTPGLSVAKNIQYF.

The chain has TRBV27 and TRBJ1-1; D not resolved. There are 15 residues in the CDR3. Trimming shortened V by 3 bases and J by 0 bases, and 11 bases separated the two germline ends. Germline V lookup: CDR1 MNHEY, CDR2 SMNVEV (reference sequence). As DNA, the CDR3 is TGTGCCAGCAGTTTTTCTGTCACTATGAACACTGAAGCTTTCTTT. Translation gives CASSFSVTMNTEAFF.

The chain recombines TRBV9 with TRBJ2-5; no reliable D call. Germline lookup yields CDR1 SGDLS and CDR2 YYNGEE. V was trimmed by 0 bases and J by 1 base, leaving 10 bases between them. The CDR3 covers 15 residues. CDR3 residues: CASSVAPSIQETQYF. CDR3 nucleotides: TGTGCCAGCAGCGTAGCTCCCAGTATCCAAGAGACCCAGTACTTC.

The chain uses TRBV2 and TRBJ1-4, with no clear D. Trimming removed 7 bases from V and 8 bases from J, with 14 bases in between. The CDR3 has 13 amino acids. Germline loops: CDR1 SNHLY, CDR2 FYNNEI. CDR3 region: CASMRNPGEKLFF. The CDR3 DNA reads TGTGCCAGCATGAGAAACCCCGGGGAAAAACTGTTTTTT.

This chain links TRBV5-6 with TRBJ1-5; TRBD1 might be the D (6 bases). Germline CDR1 is SGHDT and CDR2 is YYEEEE. CDR3 length equals 16 residues. Trimming cost V 4 bases and J 2 bases, with 16 bases left between them. CDR3 bases: TGTGCCAGCAGCCAAGGACAGTCTTGGGGCAATCAGCCCCAGCATTTT. Its protein is CASSQGQSWGNQPQHF.

This clone was found a few times. The chain employs TRBV6-2 or TRBV6-3 and TRBJ2-6; the D is unclear. Deletions cut 2 bases from V and 1 base from J, with 3 bases between. The germline CDR1 and CDR2 sequences are MNHEY and SVGEGT. CDR3 size: 14 residues. For the CDR3, the DNA is TGTGCCAGCAGTTACCTGTCTGGGGCCAACGTCCTGACTTTC. Its translation is CASSYLSGANVLTF.

V gene TRBV20-1 combines with J gene TRBJ1-2; TRBD1 might be the D (6 bases). The germline V and J ends were trimmed by 3 bases and 4 bases, with 12 bases remaining between them. CDR1 DFQATT and CDR2 SNEGSKA come from the germline V gene (reference sequence). This CDR3 contains 13 residues. The CDR3, as DNA: TGCAGTGCTAGTATTGACAGGATCTATGGCTACACCTTC. This sequence encodes CSASIDRIYGYTF.

The J gene is TRBJ2-5, the V gene TRBV2; D remains unclear. The CDR3 totals 12 residues. Germline V gives CDR1 SNHLY, CDR2 FYNNEI. Trimming removed 9 bases from V and 3 bases from J, with 11 bases in between. The DNA for the CDR3 is TGTGCCAGTGGTCTGGGCAAAGAGACCCAGTACTTC. This sequence encodes CASGLGKETQYF.